Below are 21 T cell receptor beta chains sequenced from a single sample in a study of blood T cell repertoires in COVID-19. Here immunoSEQ multiplex PCR was the method, and the copy in TCRdb shows in-frame clones only, minus some. The sample yields 160,000 or so clones, about four fifths seen once. The source material was peripheral blood. The receptors shown here come from a woman between 65 and 79 years old with acute or convalescent COVID-19.

This chain links TRBV1 with TRBJ2-1; no DNA check was done on the table's D call, TRBD2. TRBV1 is a documented pseudogene. This CDR3 spans 20 amino acids. The CDR3: CTSSQEGRTTGCCSYNEQFF. DNA for the CDR3: TGCACCAGCAGCCAAGAAGGGAGGACTACCGGGTGTTGCTCCTACAATGAGCAGTTCTTC.

This clone was seen only once. V gene TRBV24-1 combines with J gene TRBJ1-2; possible D gene TRBD1, 5 bases. With 2 bases removed from V and 4 bases from J, the gap between germline ends came to 16 bases. This CDR3 contains 16 residues. Germline V gene sequence: CDR1 KGHDR, CDR2 SFDVKD. CDR3 sequence (DNA): TGTGCCACCAGTGATTCCGCGACAGATTCTCCCTATGGCTACACCTTC. Translation: CATSDSATDSPYGYTF.

This clone was seen only once. The J gene is TRBJ1-1, the V gene TRBV29-1, with a possible D match to TRBD1 (6 bases). Germline-derived CDR1 and CDR2 are SQVTM and ANQGSEA. The V end lost 1 base, the J end lost 1 base, and 7 bases lay between the germline ends. The CDR3 sequence is 13 residues long. In DNA form, the CDR3 reads TGCAGCGTTGAAGGGGGACAGAACACTGAAGCTTTCTTT. Translating gives CSVEGGQNTEAFF.

The chain couples TRBV6-1 to TRBJ1-5, with TRBD1 identical over 9 bases. CDR1 and CDR2 (germline): MNHNS, SASEGT. The CDR3 has 17 amino acids. The V gene end was trimmed by 0 bases and the J gene end by 5 bases; junction bases not matched to a gene: 8. The CDR3 nucleotides are TGTGCCAGCAGTGAAGCGAAGGGACAGGGTAGGCATCAGCCCCAGCATTTT. Encoded protein: CASSEAKGQGRHQPQHF.

This rearrangement joins TRBV7-9 to TRBJ2-1; TRBD2 agrees at 11 bases. The CDR3 is made up of 15 amino acids. The germline V gene encodes CDR1 SEHNR and CDR2 FQNEAQ (reference sequence). The ends lost 8 bases at V and 4 bases at J; junction bases unmatched: 7. The CDR3 DNA reads TGTGCCAGCTCTGAGGCTAGCGGGGGGTACAATGAGCAGTTCTTC. This translates into CASSEASGGYNEQFF.

This clone came up a few times. The chain couples TRBV6-2 or TRBV6-3 to TRBJ1-2; the match to TRBD1 covers 8 bases. This CDR3 region has 14 residues. The V gene end was trimmed by 5 bases and the J gene end by 4 bases; junction bases not matched to a gene: 6. Per the germline V gene, CDR1 is MNHEY and CDR2 is SVGEGT. This CDR3 is CASSGTGTGYGYTF. The CDR3 nucleotides read TGTGCCAGCAGTGGAACCGGGACAGGCTATGGCTACACCTTC.

The chain couples TRBV10-3 to TRBJ2-5, with D hard to call. Trimming removed 0 bases at V and 0 bases at J, with 8 bases between. CDR1 and CDR2 from the germline V gene are ENHRY and SYGVKD. The CDR3 loop spans 15 amino acids. This CDR3 is CAISESDKYQETQYF. Written as DNA, the CDR3 is TGTGCCATCAGTGAGTCCGACAAGTACCAAGAGACCCAGTACTTC.

This chain uses TRBV20-1 with TRBJ2-7, with 10 bases that match TRBD1. The CDR3 extends over 20 amino acids. The ends lost 3 bases at V and 3 bases at J; junction bases unmatched: 23. Germline CDR1 reads DFQATT; CDR2 reads SNEGSKA (reference sequence). The CDR3 spells CSASPVRGGGQGIRDYEQYF. CDR3 sequence (DNA): TGCAGTGCTAGTCCCGTTAGGGGAGGGGGACAGGGGATTAGAGACTACGAGCAGTACTTC.

Comment on this clone: A read error may produce the germline difference seen at one junction end. V and J are TRBV19 and TRBJ1-1, with D tentatively TRBD1 (6 bases). From germline, CDR1 is LNHDA and CDR2 SQIVND (reference sequence). This CDR3 region has 14 residues. CDR3 bases: TGTGCCAGTAGTATAGAATCGGCCAGGGGAGAAGGTTTCTTT. Amino acids: CASSIESARGEGFF. The full variable domain, its missing parts supplied by reference TRBV19 and TRBJ1-1, is DGGITQSPKYLFRKEGQNVTLSCEQNLNHDAMYWYRQDPGQGLRLIYYSQIVNDFQKGDIAEGYSVSREKKESFPLTVTSAQKNPTAFYLCASSIESARGEGFFGQGTRLTVV.

V gene TRBV18 combines with J gene TRBJ2-7; 7 nucleotides match TRBD2. CDR3 size: 15 residues. Trimming took 3 bases from V and 7 from J; bases not matched to a gene: 12. CDR1 and CDR2 (germline): KGHSH, LQKENI. The CDR3 loop reads CASSPLAVRGGEQYF. DNA of the CDR3: TGTGCCAGCTCACCTTTAGCGGTCCGGGGAGGGGAGCAGTACTTC.

The chain carries TRBV5-6 and TRBJ1-2, with D unresolved. Germline V lookup: CDR1 SGHDT, CDR2 YYEEEE. CDR3 length equals 14 residues. Between the trimmed V and J ends, which lost 4 bases and 4 bases, there was a span of 14 bases. The CDR3, as DNA: TGTGCCAGCAGCCGGGTCTTGTTCTCCTATGGCTACACCTTC. Translated, it gives CASSRVLFSYGYTF.

Note on this clone: One end of the junction does not line up with germline, which may come from a read error. V usage is TRBV28 and J usage is TRBJ1-2; no clear D. Looked up from germline, CDR1 is MDHEN and CDR2 is SYDVKM. The CDR3 has 14 residues. In nucleotides, the CDR3 is TGTGCCAGCAGGCCCACGACACTTGTCCCAGCTTTGGCCTTC. Amino acid sequence: CASRPTTLVPALAF.

This sequence joins TRBV9 and TRBJ1-5; no firm D call. This CDR3 has 14 residues. Germline lookup yields CDR1 SGDLS and CDR2 YYNGEE. Trimming stripped 3 bases from V and 0 bases from J, with 7 bases between. The CDR3 DNA reads as TGTGCCAGCAGCGCCGGGGTTAGCAATCAGCCCCAGCATTTT. Translation: CASSAGVSNQPQHF.

The chain employs TRBV28 and TRBJ2-1, with D maybe TRBD2 (5 bases). The CDR3 has 13 residues. V was clipped by 7 bases and J by 1 base, with 8 bases between them. Germline values: CDR1 MDHEN, CDR2 SYDVKM. CDR3 sequence reads: CASTTGSYNEQFF. DNA for the CDR3: TGTGCCAGCACCACGGGGTCCTACAATGAGCAGTTCTTC.

The rearrangement joins TRBV6-5 to TRBJ1-3; tentatively, D is TRBD1 (5 bases). This CDR3 is 15 amino acids long. The V gene's germline CDR1 is MNHEY and CDR2 SVGAGI. Trimming took off 2 bases at V and 0 bases at J, with 8 bases between the two ends. The DNA of the CDR3 is TGTGCCAGCAGTTACGACAGCCGCTCTGGAAACACCATATATTTT. Translating it yields CASSYDSRSGNTIYF.

This chain uses TRBV3-1 (or the pseudogene TRBV3-2) with TRBJ2-7; TRBD2 agrees at 7 bases. The length of the CDR3 is 16 residues. V lost 0 bases and J lost 2; bases outside the gene matches: 7. The germline CDR1 and CDR2 sequences are LGHDT and YNNKEL (reference sequence). The CDR3 DNA reads as TGTGCCAGCAGCCAAGATCACAGCGGGAAAGCCTACGAGCAGTACTTC. It specifies CASSQDHSGKAYEQYF.

The V call is TRBV19, the J call TRBJ1-5; TRBD1 matches 11 bases. Per germline, CDR1 LNHDA and CDR2 SQIVND (reference sequence). Trimming removed 5 bases from V and 3 bases from J; junction bases left unmatched: 3. The CDR3 sequence is 15 residues long. CDR3: CASSGTGGLNQPQHF. The DNA for the CDR3 is TGTGCCAGTAGTGGGACAGGGGGACTCAATCAGCCCCAGCATTTT.

The V call is TRBV28, the J call TRBJ2-7, with a possible D match to TRBD2 (6 bases). Germline assignment: CDR1 MDHEN and CDR2 SYDVKM. V was cut by 10 bases and J by 1 base, with 17 bases left in between. The CDR3 runs to 14 residues. The CDR3 sequence is CATGGVGISYEQYF. The CDR3 DNA is TGTGCCACCGGGGGAGTCGGCATTTCCTACGAGCAGTACTTC.

The chain uses TRBV4-1 and TRBJ2-7, with D maybe TRBD1 (6 bases). V was cut by 0 bases and J by 6 bases, with 15 bases left in between. The CDR3 is made up of 15 amino acids. Per germline, CDR1 MGHRA and CDR2 YSYEKL. This CDR3 is CASSQDQGREGEQYF. CDR3 sequence (DNA): TGCGCCAGCAGCCAAGATCAGGGGCGAGAGGGCGAGCAGTACTTC.

The V and J genes are TRBV6-5 and TRBJ1-2; D is perhaps TRBD1 (5 bases). This CDR3 is built from 13 residues. Germline values: CDR1 MNHEY, CDR2 SVGAGI. Trimming took 5 bases from V and 6 from J, leaving 13 bases between them. CDR3 DNA: TGTGCCAGCAGTCCCCAAAGGGGCCATGGCTACACCTTC. Its translation is CASSPQRGHGYTF.

For the CDR3, the DNA is TGTGCCAGCAGCTCTGTATTTAGCACAGATACGCAGTATTTT. This translates into CASSSVFSTDTQYF. The chain has TRBV7-2 and TRBJ2-3; D gene ambiguous. V lost 4 bases to trimming and J lost 0 bases, with 8 bases between them. Germline loops: CDR1 SGHTA, CDR2 FQGNSA. The CDR3 extends over 14 amino acids.